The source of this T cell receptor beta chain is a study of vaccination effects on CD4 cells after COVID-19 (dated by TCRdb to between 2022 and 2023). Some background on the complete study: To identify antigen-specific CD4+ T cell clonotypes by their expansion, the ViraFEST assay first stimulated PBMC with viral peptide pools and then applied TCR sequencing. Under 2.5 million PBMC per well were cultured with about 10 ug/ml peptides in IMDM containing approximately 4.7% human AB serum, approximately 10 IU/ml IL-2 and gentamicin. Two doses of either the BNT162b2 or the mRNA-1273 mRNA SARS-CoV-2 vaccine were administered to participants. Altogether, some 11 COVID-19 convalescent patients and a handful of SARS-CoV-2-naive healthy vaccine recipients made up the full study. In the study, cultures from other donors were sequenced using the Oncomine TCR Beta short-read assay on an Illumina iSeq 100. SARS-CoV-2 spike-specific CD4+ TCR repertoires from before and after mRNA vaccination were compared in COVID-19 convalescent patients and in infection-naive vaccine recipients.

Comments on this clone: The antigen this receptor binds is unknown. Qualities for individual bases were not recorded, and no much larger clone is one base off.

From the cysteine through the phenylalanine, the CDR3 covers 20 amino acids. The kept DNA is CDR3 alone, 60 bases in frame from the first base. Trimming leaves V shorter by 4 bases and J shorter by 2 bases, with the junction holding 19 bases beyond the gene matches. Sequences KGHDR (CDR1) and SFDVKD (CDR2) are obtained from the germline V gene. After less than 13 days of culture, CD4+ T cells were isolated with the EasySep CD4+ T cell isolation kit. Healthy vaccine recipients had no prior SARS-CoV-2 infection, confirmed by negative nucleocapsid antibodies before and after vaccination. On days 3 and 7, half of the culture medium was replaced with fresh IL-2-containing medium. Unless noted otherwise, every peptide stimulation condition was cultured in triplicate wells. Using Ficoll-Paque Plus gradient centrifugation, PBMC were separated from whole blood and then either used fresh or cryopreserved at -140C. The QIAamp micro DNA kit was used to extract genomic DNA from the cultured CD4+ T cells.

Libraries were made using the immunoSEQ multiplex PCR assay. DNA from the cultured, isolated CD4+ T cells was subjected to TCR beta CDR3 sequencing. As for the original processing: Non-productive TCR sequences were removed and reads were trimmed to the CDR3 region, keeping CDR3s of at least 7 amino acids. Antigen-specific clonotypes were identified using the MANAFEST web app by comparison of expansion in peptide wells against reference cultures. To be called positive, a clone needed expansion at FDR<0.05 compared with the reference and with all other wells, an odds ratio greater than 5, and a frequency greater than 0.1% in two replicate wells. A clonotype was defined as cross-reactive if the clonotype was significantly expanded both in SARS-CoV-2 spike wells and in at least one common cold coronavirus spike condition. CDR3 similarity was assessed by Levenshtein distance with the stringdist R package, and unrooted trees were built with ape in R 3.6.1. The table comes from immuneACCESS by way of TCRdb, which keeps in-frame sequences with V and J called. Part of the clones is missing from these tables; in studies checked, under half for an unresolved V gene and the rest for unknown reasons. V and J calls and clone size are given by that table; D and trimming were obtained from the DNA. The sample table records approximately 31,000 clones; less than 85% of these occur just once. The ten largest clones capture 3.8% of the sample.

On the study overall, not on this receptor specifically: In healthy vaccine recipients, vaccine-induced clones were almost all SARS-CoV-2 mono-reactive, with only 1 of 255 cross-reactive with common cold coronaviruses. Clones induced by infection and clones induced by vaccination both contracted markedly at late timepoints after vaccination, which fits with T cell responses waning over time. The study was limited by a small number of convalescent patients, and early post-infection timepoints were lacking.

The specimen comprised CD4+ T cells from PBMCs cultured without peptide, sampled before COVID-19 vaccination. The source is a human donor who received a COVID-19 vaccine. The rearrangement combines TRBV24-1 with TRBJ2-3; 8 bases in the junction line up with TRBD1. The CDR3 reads CATSEKGSQPGGHITDTQYF. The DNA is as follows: TGTGCCACCAGTGAGAAGGGATCTCAGCCAGGGGGCCACATCACAGATACGCAGTATTTT.